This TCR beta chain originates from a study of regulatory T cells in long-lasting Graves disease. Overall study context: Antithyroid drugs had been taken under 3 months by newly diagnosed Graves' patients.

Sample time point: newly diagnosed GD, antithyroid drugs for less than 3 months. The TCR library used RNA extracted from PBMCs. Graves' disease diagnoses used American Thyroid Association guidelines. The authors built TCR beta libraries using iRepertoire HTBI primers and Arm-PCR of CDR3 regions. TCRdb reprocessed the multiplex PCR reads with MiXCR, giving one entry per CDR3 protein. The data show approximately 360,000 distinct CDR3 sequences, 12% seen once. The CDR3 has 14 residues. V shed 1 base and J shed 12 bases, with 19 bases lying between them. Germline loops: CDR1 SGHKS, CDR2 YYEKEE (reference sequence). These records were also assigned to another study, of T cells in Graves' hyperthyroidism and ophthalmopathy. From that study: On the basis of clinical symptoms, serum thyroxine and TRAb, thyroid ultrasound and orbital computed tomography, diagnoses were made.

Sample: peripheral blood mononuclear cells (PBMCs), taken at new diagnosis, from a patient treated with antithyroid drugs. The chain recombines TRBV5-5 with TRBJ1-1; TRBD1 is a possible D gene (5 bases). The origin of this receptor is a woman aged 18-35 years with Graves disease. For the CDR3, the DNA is TGTGCCAGCAGCTTGAGGCCCGGGACCGAACTGACTTTCTTT. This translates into CASSLRPGTELTFF.